These T cell receptor beta chains were read from a single sample in a study of shared clonotypes between healthy human individuals. Libraries were prepared by immunoSEQ multiplex PCR; TCRdb keeps only in-frame clonotypes and omits some of them. The sample shows more than 2 million clones, around 96% of them seen only once. What was sequenced was naive CD8+ T cells sorted from blood. These receptors were taken from a man younger than 30 in good health. Each CDR3 is given with its conserved first and last residue. D genes are given only for firm matches. Not every row has a clone size; where given, it reads once, few, many or a size class.

v_call: TRBV7-9; clone_size: -; d_call: -; j_call: TRBJ1-4; cdr3_aa: CASSLGPLGSDNEKLFF; cdr3_nt: TGTGCCAGCAGCTTAGGGCCTCTCGGCTCCGATAATGAAAAACTGTTTTTT
v_call: TRBV27; clone_size: -; d_call: TRBD1; j_call: TRBJ2-6; cdr3_aa: CASSNIPGQGFSGANVLTF; cdr3_nt: TGTGCCAGCAGCAATATCCCGGGACAGGGTTTCTCTGGGGCCAACGTCCTGACTTTC
v_call: TRBV10-3; clone_size: -; d_call: -; j_call: TRBJ1-2; cdr3_aa: CAISESRGYTF; cdr3_nt: TGTGCCATCAGTGAGTCTAGGGGGTACACCTTC
v_call: TRBV5-4; clone_size: -; d_call: -; j_call: TRBJ2-3; cdr3_aa: CASSLGERESRDTQYF; cdr3_nt: TGTGCCAGCAGCTTAGGCGAAAGGGAGAGCAGAGATACGCAGTATTTT
v_call: TRBV28; clone_size: -; d_call: -; j_call: TRBJ1-1; cdr3_aa: CASSRALPEAFF; cdr3_nt: TGTGCCAGCAGTCGGGCCCTGCCTGAAGCTTTCTTT
v_call: TRBV5-1; clone_size: once; d_call: TRBD2; j_call: TRBJ2-7; cdr3_aa: CDSSLALAGAYEQYF; cdr3_nt: TGCGACAGCAGCTTGGCTCTAGCGGGTGCCTACGAGCAGTACTTC
v_call: TRBV7-9; clone_size: -; d_call: TRBD1; j_call: TRBJ2-7; cdr3_aa: CASASAGQGIYEQYF; cdr3_nt: TGTGCCAGCGCGTCGGCGGGACAGGGGATCTACGAGCAGTACTTC
v_call: TRBV4-3; clone_size: -; d_call: -; j_call: TRBJ2-7; cdr3_aa: CASSQDSRGQFYEQYF; cdr3_nt: TGCGCCAGCAGCCAAGATTCCCGAGGGCAGTTTTACGAGCAGTACTTC
v_call: TRBV7-9; clone_size: -; d_call: -; j_call: TRBJ2-1; cdr3_aa: CASSPRLGSSDKDNEQFF; cdr3_nt: TGTGCCAGCAGCCCCCGATTAGGGTCCTCGGATAAGGACAATGAGCAGTTCTTC
v_call: TRBV7-9; clone_size: -; d_call: -; j_call: TRBJ2-7; cdr3_aa: CASSPERAYYEQYF; cdr3_nt: TGTGCCAGCAGCCCCGAGCGGGCTTACTACGAGCAGTACTTC
v_call: TRBV6-5; clone_size: -; d_call: -; j_call: TRBJ2-7; cdr3_aa: CASSYSPQGPTYEQYF; cdr3_nt: TGTGCCAGCAGTTACTCGCCCCAGGGGCCCACCTACGAGCAGTACTTC
v_call: TRBV10-1; clone_size: -; d_call: -; j_call: TRBJ2-7; cdr3_aa: CASSRDTADEQYF; cdr3_nt: TGCGCCAGCAGTAGGGACACGGCGGATGAGCAGTACTTC
v_call: TRBV4-1; clone_size: -; d_call: -; j_call: TRBJ2-7; cdr3_aa: CASSQAGGRTYEQYF; cdr3_nt: TGCGCCAGCAGCCAAGCTGGGGGGCGAACCTACGAGCAGTACTTC
v_call: TRBV28; clone_size: once; d_call: TRBD2; j_call: TRBJ2-7; cdr3_aa: CASSLLAGDFSEQYF; cdr3_nt: TGTGCCAGCAGTCTACTAGCGGGGGATTTCAGCGAGCAGTACTTC
v_call: TRBV5-4; clone_size: -; d_call: -; j_call: TRBJ2-1; cdr3_aa: CASSRGYEQFF; cdr3_nt: TGTGCCAGCAGCCGAGGCTATGAGCAGTTCTTC
v_call: TRBV4-3; clone_size: once; d_call: -; j_call: TRBJ2-4; cdr3_aa: CASSQEVATPAKNIQYF; cdr3_nt: TGCGCCAGCAGCCAAGAAGTAGCCACACCGGCCAAAAACATTCAGTACTTC
v_call: TRBV25-1; clone_size: few; d_call: TRBD2; j_call: TRBJ2-5; cdr3_aa: CASSEAGVAETQYF; cdr3_nt: TGTGCCAGCAGTGAGGCGGGAGTAGCGGAGACCCAGTACTTC
v_call: TRBV6-1; clone_size: -; d_call: -; j_call: TRBJ2-7; cdr3_aa: CASSSLGVGGYEQYF; cdr3_nt: TGTGCCAGCAGTTCACTGGGGGTGGGCGGTTACGAGCAGTACTTC
v_call: TRBV11-2; clone_size: few; d_call: -; j_call: TRBJ1-1; cdr3_aa: CASSVSGSTEAFF; cdr3_nt: TGTGCCAGCAGCGTGTCCGGGAGCACTGAAGCTTTCTTT
v_call: TRBV28; clone_size: once; d_call: TRBD2; j_call: TRBJ2-1; cdr3_aa: CASSSRLAGMQHEQFF; cdr3_nt: TGTGCCAGCAGTTCTAGACTAGCGGGAATGCAGCATGAGCAGTTCTTC
v_call: TRBV11-2; clone_size: -; d_call: TRBD1; j_call: TRBJ2-6; cdr3_aa: CASSSSTGVNVLTF; cdr3_nt: TGTGCCAGCAGCTCGTCGACAGGGGTCAACGTCCTGACTTTC
v_call: TRBV6-5; clone_size: -; d_call: -; j_call: TRBJ1-5; cdr3_aa: CASSVDGNQPQHF; cdr3_nt: TGTGCCAGCAGTGTAGACGGGAATCAGCCCCAGCATTTT
v_call: TRBV5-4; clone_size: -; d_call: -; j_call: TRBJ2-2; cdr3_aa: CASSLDTGELFF; cdr3_nt: TGTGCCAGCAGCTTAGACACCGGGGAGCTGTTTTTT
v_call: TRBV4-2; clone_size: -; d_call: TRBD2; j_call: TRBJ2-3; cdr3_aa: CASSQGLAGGLDTQYF; cdr3_nt: TGTGCCAGCAGCCAAGGGTTAGCGGGGGGGCTCGATACGCAGTATTTT
v_call: TRBV4-1; clone_size: -; d_call: TRBD2; j_call: TRBJ2-7; cdr3_aa: CASNQDPLAGGIYEQYF; cdr3_nt: TGCGCCAGCAACCAAGACCCCCTAGCGGGAGGCATTTACGAGCAGTACTTC
v_call: TRBV4-1; clone_size: -; d_call: TRBD1; j_call: TRBJ2-2; cdr3_aa: CASSQELQGFTGELFF; cdr3_nt: TGCGCCAGCAGCCAAGAGTTACAGGGGTTCACCGGGGAGCTGTTTTTT
v_call: TRBV5-5; clone_size: -; d_call: -; j_call: TRBJ2-7; cdr3_aa: CASSSGLTYEQYF; cdr3_nt: TGTGCCAGCAGTTCCGGACTGACGTACGAGCAGTACTTC
v_call: TRBV21-1; clone_size: -; d_call: -; j_call: TRBJ2-5; cdr3_aa: CASSTPPTVETQYF; cdr3_nt: TGTGCCAGCAGCACCCCACCCACAGTGGAGACCCAGTACTTC
v_call: TRBV19; clone_size: -; d_call: -; j_call: TRBJ2-7; cdr3_aa: CASSIAASYEQYF; cdr3_nt: TGTGCCAGTAGTATAGCGGCCTCCTACGAGCAGTACTTC
v_call: TRBV7-9; clone_size: -; d_call: TRBD1; j_call: TRBJ2-6; cdr3_aa: CASTRTGGFGANVLTF; cdr3_nt: TGTGCCAGCACCAGGACAGGGGGCTTTGGGGCCAACGTCCTGACTTTC
v_call: TRBV15; clone_size: -; d_call: -; j_call: TRBJ1-4; cdr3_aa: CATSRDFWRPNEKLFF; cdr3_nt: TGTGCCACCAGCAGAGATTTTTGGAGACCTAATGAAAAACTGTTTTTT
v_call: TRBV27; clone_size: once; d_call: -; j_call: TRBJ1-1; cdr3_aa: CASSTSNTEAFF; cdr3_nt: TGTGCCAGCAGCACCTCGAACACTGAAGCTTTCTTT
v_call: TRBV7-6; clone_size: -; d_call: TRBD1; j_call: TRBJ2-1; cdr3_aa: CASSFPVSGQRYNEQFF; cdr3_nt: TGTGCCAGCAGCTTCCCCGTATCGGGACAGCGCTACAATGAGCAGTTCTTC
v_call: TRBV18; clone_size: -; d_call: -; j_call: TRBJ2-2; cdr3_aa: CASSPTEPFTGELFF; cdr3_nt: TGTGCCAGCTCACCCACGGAACCCTTCACCGGGGAGCTGTTTTTT
v_call: TRBV10-1; clone_size: -; d_call: TRBD1; j_call: TRBJ2-7; cdr3_aa: CASSARDSAYEQYF; cdr3_nt: TGCGCCAGCAGTGCCCGGGACAGTGCCTACGAGCAGTACTTC
v_call: TRBV7-9; clone_size: -; d_call: -; j_call: TRBJ1-1; cdr3_aa: CASKEGMNTEAFF; cdr3_nt: TGTGCCTCTAAGGAGGGCATGAACACTGAAGCTTTCTTT
v_call: TRBV19; clone_size: -; d_call: TRBD1; j_call: TRBJ2-7; cdr3_aa: CASSTQGHDAEQYF; cdr3_nt: TGTGCCAGTAGTACACAGGGGCATGATGCCGAGCAGTACTTC
v_call: TRBV28; clone_size: -; d_call: TRBD1; j_call: TRBJ2-7; cdr3_aa: CASSLLDRGLYEQYF; cdr3_nt: TGTGCCAGCAGTTTATTAGACAGGGGGCTTTACGAGCAGTACTTC
v_call: TRBV11-2; clone_size: -; d_call: -; j_call: TRBJ2-7; cdr3_aa: CASSLVSTGSYEQYF; cdr3_nt: TGTGCCAGCAGCTTAGTATCAACAGGGAGCTACGAGCAGTACTTC
v_call: TRBV2; clone_size: -; d_call: -; j_call: TRBJ2-5; cdr3_aa: CASSDSLERTANQETQYF; cdr3_nt: TGTGCCAGCAGTGACTCCCTAGAAAGGACAGCTAACCAAGAGACCCAGTACTTC
v_call: TRBV4-3; clone_size: -; d_call: TRBD2; j_call: TRBJ2-1; cdr3_aa: CASSQGLAGDEQFF; cdr3_nt: TGCGCCAGCAGCCAGGGTCTAGCGGGAGATGAGCAGTTCTTC
v_call: TRBV9; clone_size: -; d_call: -; j_call: TRBJ2-3; cdr3_aa: CASSVEETDTQYF; cdr3_nt: TGTGCCAGCAGCGTAGAGGAGACAGATACGCAGTATTTT
v_call: TRBV28; clone_size: once; d_call: -; j_call: TRBJ2-3; cdr3_aa: CASSPNRGGDTQYF; cdr3_nt: TGTGCCAGCAGTCCCAACAGGGGGGGAGATACGCAGTATTTT
v_call: TRBV6-1; clone_size: -; d_call: TRBD1; j_call: TRBJ2-2; cdr3_aa: CASSDRDRAGTGELFF; cdr3_nt: TGTGCCAGCAGTGACCGGGACAGGGCGGGCACCGGGGAGCTGTTTTTT
v_call: TRBV2; clone_size: -; d_call: -; j_call: TRBJ2-3; cdr3_aa: CASADETVADTQYF; cdr3_nt: TGTGCCAGCGCCGACGAAACGGTCGCAGATACGCAGTATTTT
v_call: TRBV28; clone_size: -; d_call: TRBD1; j_call: TRBJ1-6; cdr3_aa: CASRLGDRGTSPLHF; cdr3_nt: TGTGCCAGCAGACTAGGGGACAGGGGAACCTCACCCCTCCACTTT
v_call: TRBV7-8; clone_size: -; d_call: -; j_call: TRBJ1-5; cdr3_aa: CASSLDVAQPQHF; cdr3_nt: TGTGCCAGCAGCTTAGATGTAGCGCAGCCCCAGCATTTT
v_call: TRBV15; clone_size: once; d_call: TRBD2; j_call: TRBJ2-1; cdr3_aa: CATSRVLIGAGDNEQFF; cdr3_nt: TGTGCCACCAGCAGAGTACTTATCGGTGCGGGAGACAATGAGCAGTTCTTC
v_call: TRBV10-3; clone_size: -; d_call: TRBD1; j_call: TRBJ1-3; cdr3_aa: CAISGTGTGGNTIYF; cdr3_nt: TGTGCCATCAGTGGAACTGGGACAGGAGGAAACACCATATATTTT
v_call: TRBV27; clone_size: -; d_call: TRBD1; j_call: TRBJ1-4; cdr3_aa: CASSLWGGQLNEKLFF; cdr3_nt: TGTGCCAGCAGTTTATGGGGGGGACAGCTTAATGAAAAACTGTTTTTT
v_call: TRBV10-1; clone_size: -; d_call: TRBD2; j_call: TRBJ2-2; cdr3_aa: CASRKVTGTSGRAAYTGELFF; cdr3_nt: TGCGCCAGCAGAAAAGTTACCGGGACTAGCGGGAGGGCGGCTTACACCGGGGAGCTGTTTTTT
v_call: TRBV30; clone_size: -; d_call: -; j_call: TRBJ1-3; cdr3_aa: CAWSPAGSGNTIYF; cdr3_nt: TGTGCCTGGAGTCCGGCGGGCTCGGGAAACACCATATATTTT
v_call: TRBV13; clone_size: once; d_call: -; j_call: TRBJ2-7; cdr3_aa: CASSPTLKRDEQYF; cdr3_nt: TGTGCCAGCAGCCCTACGCTGAAACGCGACGAGCAGTACTTC
v_call: TRBV27; clone_size: -; d_call: TRBD2; j_call: TRBJ2-3; cdr3_aa: CASSRAAGDLSTDTQYF; cdr3_nt: TGTGCCAGCAGTCGGGCAGCGGGGGACCTAAGCACAGATACGCAGTATTTT